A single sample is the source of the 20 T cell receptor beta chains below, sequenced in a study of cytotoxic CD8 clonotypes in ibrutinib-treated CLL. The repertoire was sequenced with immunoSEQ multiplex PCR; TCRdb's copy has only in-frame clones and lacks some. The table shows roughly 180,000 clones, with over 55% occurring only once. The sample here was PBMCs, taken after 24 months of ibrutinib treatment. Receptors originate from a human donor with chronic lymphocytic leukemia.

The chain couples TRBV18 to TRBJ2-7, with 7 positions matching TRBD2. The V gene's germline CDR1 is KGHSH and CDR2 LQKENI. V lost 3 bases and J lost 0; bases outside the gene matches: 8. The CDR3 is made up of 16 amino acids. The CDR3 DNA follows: TGTGCCAGCTCACCGGGCGAGCGGGGACCCTCCTACGAGCAGTACTTC. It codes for CASSPGERGPSYEQYF.

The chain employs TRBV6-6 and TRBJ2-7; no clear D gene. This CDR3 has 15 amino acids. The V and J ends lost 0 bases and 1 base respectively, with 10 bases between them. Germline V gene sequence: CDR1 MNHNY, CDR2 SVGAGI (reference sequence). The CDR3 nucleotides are TGTGCCAGCAGTTACTCCCACTTAGGTTCCTACGAGCAGTACTTC. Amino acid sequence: CASSYSHLGSYEQYF.

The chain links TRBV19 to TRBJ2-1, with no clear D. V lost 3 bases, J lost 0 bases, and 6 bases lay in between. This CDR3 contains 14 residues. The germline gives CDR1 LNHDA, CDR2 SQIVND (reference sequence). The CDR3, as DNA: TGTGCCAGTAGTATTACGGACTCCTACAATGAGCAGTTCTTC. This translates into CASSITDSYNEQFF.

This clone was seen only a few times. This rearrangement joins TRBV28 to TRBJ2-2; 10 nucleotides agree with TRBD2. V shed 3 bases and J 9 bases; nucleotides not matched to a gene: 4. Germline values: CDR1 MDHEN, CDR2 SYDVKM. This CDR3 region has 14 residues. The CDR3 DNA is TGTGCCAGCAGTTTTACTAGCGGGAACCGGGAGCTGTTTTTT. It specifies CASSFTSGNRELFF.

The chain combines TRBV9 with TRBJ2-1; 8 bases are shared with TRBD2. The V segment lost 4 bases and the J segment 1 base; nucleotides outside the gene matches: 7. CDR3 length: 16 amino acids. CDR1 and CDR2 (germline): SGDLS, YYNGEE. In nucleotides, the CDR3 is TGTGCCAGCAGCCCAACCGGGGGGGATTCCTACAATGAGCAGTTCTTC. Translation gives CASSPTGGDSYNEQFF.

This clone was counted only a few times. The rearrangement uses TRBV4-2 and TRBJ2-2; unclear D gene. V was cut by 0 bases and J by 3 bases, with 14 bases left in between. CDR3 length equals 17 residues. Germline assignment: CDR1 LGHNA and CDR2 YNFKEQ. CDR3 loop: CASSQEPPPGYTGELFF. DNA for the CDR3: TGTGCCAGCAGCCAAGAACCCCCTCCCGGGTACACCGGGGAGCTGTTTTTT.

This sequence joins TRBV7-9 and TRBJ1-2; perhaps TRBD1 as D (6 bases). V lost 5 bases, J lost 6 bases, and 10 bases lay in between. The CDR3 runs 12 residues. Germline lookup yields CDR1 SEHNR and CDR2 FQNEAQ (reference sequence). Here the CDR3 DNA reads TGTGCCAGCAGCCCTAGGGGGGATGGCTACACCTTC. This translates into CASSPRGDGYTF.

The CDR3 bases are TGTGCCTGGAGTGATGTGGCGAACACTGAAGCTTTCTTT. Protein: CAWSDVANTEAFF. The V gene is TRBV30, the J gene TRBJ1-1, with unresolved D. This CDR3 region has 13 residues. Trimming removed 1 base at V and 1 base at J, with 7 bases between. The germline gives CDR1 GTSNPN, CDR2 SVGIG (reference sequence).

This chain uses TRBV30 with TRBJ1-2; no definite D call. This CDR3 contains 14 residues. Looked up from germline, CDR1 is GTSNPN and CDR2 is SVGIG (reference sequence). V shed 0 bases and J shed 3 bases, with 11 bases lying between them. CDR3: CAWSVGVTYYGYTF. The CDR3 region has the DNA TGTGCCTGGAGTGTTGGGGTCACTTACTATGGCTACACCTTC.

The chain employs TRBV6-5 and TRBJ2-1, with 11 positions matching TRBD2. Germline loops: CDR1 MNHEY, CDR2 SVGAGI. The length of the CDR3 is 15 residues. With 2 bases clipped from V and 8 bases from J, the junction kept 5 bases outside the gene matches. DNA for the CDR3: TGTGCCAGCAGTTACACTAGCGGGAGAATCGATGAGCAGTTCTTC. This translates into CASSYTSGRIDEQFF.

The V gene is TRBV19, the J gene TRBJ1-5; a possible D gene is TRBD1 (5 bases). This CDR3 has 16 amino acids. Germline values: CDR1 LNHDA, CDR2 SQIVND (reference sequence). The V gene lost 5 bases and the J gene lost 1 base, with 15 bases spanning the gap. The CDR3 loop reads CASSGYRDLSNQPQHF. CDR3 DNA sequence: TGTGCCAGTAGTGGATACCGGGACCTCAGCAATCAGCCCCAGCATTTT.

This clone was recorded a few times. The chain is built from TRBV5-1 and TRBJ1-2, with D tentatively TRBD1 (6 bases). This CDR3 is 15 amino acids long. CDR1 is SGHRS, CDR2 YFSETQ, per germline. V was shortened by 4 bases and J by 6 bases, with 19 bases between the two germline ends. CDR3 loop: CASSPMGGGADGYTF. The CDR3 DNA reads TGCGCCAGCAGCCCTATGGGGGGGGGCGCGGATGGCTACACCTTC.

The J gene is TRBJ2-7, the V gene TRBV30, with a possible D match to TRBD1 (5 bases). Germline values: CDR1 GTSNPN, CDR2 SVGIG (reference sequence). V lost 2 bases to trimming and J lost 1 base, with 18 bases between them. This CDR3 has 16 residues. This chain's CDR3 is CAWSNGHPAMSYEQYF. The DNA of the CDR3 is TGTGCCTGGAGTAATGGACATCCGGCGATGTCCTACGAGCAGTACTTC.

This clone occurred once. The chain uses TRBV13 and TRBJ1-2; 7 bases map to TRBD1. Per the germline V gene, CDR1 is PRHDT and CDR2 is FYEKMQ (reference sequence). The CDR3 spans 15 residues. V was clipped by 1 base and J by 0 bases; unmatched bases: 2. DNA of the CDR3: TGTGCCAGCAGCTTAGCGGGACAGACTAACTATGGCTACACCTTC. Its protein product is CASSLAGQTNYGYTF.

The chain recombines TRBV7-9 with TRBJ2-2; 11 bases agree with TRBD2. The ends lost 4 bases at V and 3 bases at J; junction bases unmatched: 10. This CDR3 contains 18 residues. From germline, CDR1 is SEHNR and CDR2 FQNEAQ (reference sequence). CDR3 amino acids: CASSSSSVAGGDTGELFF. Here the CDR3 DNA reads TGTGCCAGCAGCTCTAGCTCGGTAGCGGGAGGGGACACCGGGGAGCTGTTTTTT.

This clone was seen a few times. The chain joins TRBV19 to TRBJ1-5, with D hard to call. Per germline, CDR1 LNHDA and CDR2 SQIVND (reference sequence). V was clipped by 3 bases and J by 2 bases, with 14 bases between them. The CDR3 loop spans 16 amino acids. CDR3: CASSIFSVRGNQPQHF. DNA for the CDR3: TGTGCCAGTAGTATTTTCTCGGTACGAGGCAATCAGCCCCAGCATTTT.

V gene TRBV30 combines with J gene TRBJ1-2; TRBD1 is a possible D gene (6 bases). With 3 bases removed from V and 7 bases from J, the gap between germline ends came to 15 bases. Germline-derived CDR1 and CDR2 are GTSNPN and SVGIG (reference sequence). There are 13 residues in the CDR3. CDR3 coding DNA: TGTGCCTGGAGACCGGGACACCCTTTTGGCTACACCTTC. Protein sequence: CAWRPGHPFGYTF.

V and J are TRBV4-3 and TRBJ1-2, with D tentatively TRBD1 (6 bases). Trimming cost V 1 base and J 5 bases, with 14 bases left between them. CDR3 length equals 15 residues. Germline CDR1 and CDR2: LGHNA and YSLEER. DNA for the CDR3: TGCGCCAGCAGCCAAGCCGGAAGTCAGGGGTATGGCTACACCTTC. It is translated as CASSQAGSQGYGYTF.

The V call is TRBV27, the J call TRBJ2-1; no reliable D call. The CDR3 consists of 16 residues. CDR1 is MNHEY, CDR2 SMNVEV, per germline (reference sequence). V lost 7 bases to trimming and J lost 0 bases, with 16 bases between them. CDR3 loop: CASTQGRMSSYNEQFF. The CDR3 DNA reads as TGTGCCAGCACCCAAGGAAGAATGTCCTCCTACAATGAGCAGTTCTTC.

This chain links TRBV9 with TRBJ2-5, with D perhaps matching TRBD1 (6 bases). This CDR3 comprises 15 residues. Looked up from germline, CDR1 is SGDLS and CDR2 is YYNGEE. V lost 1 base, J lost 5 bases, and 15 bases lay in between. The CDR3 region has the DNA TGTGCCAGCAGCGTACGCCAGGGGATGGGTGAGACCCAGTACTTC. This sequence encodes CASSVRQGMGETQYF.